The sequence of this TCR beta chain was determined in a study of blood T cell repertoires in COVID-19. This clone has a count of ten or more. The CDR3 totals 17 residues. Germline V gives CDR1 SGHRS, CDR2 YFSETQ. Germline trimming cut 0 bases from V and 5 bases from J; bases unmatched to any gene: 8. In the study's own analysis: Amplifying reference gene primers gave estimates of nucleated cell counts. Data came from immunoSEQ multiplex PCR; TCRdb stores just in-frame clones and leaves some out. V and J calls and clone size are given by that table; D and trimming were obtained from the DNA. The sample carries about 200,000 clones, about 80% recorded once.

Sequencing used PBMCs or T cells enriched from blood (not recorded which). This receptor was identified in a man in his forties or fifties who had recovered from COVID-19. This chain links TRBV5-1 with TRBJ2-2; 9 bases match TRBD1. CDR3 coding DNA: TGCGCCAGCAGCTTGGATACCCCGGGACAGGGAACCGGGGAGCTGTTTTTT. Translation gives CASSLDTPGQGTGELFF.